These 12 T cell receptor beta chains were sequenced from one sample in a study of shared clonotypes between healthy human individuals. Sequenced by immunoSEQ multiplex PCR; TCRdb stores in-frame clones only, minus some. The profile shows around 530,000 clones, 70% to 80% of them singletons. Sequencing was performed on PBMCs. Receptors were obtained from a middle-aged woman in good health. Some clones in this sample may be carry-over from other donors' samples.

This clone came up a few times. The chain has TRBV30 and TRBJ1-1; 8 bases match TRBD1. V shed 5 bases, J shed 4 bases, and the junction held 9 bases outside the gene matches. The CDR3 sequence is 14 residues long. Germline V gene data show CDR1 as GTSNPN and CDR2 as SVGIG (reference sequence). CDR3 nucleotide sequence: TGTGCCTGGGGTACCGGACAGGGATCCACTGAAGCTTTCTTT. It yields the protein CAWGTGQGSTEAFF. Variable domain in full (rest from reference TRBV30 and TRBJ1-1): SQTIHQWPATLVQPVGSPLSLECTVEGTSNPNLYWYRQAAGRGLQLLFYSVGIGQISSEVPQNLSASRPQDRQFILSSKKLLLSDSGFYLCAWGTGQGSTEAFFGQGTRLTVV.

The chain employs TRBV6-5 and TRBJ2-7; D is possibly TRBD1 or TRBD2 (5 bases each). Trimming removed 4 bases at V and 6 bases at J, with 16 bases between. The CDR3 spans 14 residues. Germline V gene lookup returns CDR1 MNHEY and CDR2 SVGAGI. For the CDR3, the DNA is TGTGCCAGCAGTTCCGGGACCGTCCCACCCGAGCAGTACTTC. This codes for CASSSGTVPPEQYF.

CDR3 in DNA: TGTGCCAGCAGCAGACTAGCGGGAGGTGGAGATACGCAGTATTTT. As protein: CASSRLAGGGDTQYF. The chain combines TRBV9 with TRBJ2-3; 13 bases line up with TRBD2. With V trimmed by 4 bases and J by 5 bases, 4 bases remained unmatched. Germline CDR1 SGDLS, CDR2 YYNGEE. This CDR3 is 15 amino acids long.

The chain carries TRBV10-3 and TRBJ2-1; 11 bases are shared with TRBD1. Germline values: CDR1 ENHRY, CDR2 SYGVKD. V was pared by 4 bases and J by 7 bases, with 6 bases of the junction left unmatched. The CDR3 loop spans 15 amino acids. CDR3 in amino acids: CAISGPGQGDNEQFF. The CDR3 DNA is TGTGCCATCAGTGGGCCGGGACAGGGGGATAATGAGCAGTTCTTC.

The chain joins TRBV5-4 to TRBJ1-2; D not resolved. Trimming left V 4 bases short and J 7 bases short, with 14 bases between. The CDR3 contains 13 residues. Looked up from germline, CDR1 is SGHNT and CDR2 is YYREEE (reference sequence). The CDR3 coding sequence is TGTGCCAGCAGCCCCGGGGTGGAAGGTGGCTACACCTTC. This encodes CASSPGVEGGYTF.

This clone was seen a handful of times. The CDR3 protein is CASSLLTLRDSGHYGYTF. In DNA form, the CDR3 reads TGCGCCAGCAGCCTTCTTACCCTAAGGGACAGCGGTCACTATGGCTACACCTTC. This chain connects TRBV4-1 to TRBJ1-2, with 7 nucleotides matching TRBD1. The germline gives CDR1 MGHRA, CDR2 YSYEKL. This CDR3 has 18 residues. J lost 3 bases, V lost 4 bases, and 17 bases had no gene match.

The genes are TRBV6-5 and TRBJ2-2; possible D gene TRBD2, 6 bases. Germline-derived CDR1 and CDR2 are MNHEY and SVGAGI. The CDR3 loop spans 13 amino acids. The V gene lost 5 bases and the J gene lost 4 bases, with 8 bases spanning the gap. The CDR3 region is CASSVGGTGELFF. The DNA for the CDR3 is TGTGCCAGCAGTGTGGGGGGCACCGGGGAGCTGTTTTTT.

The chain is built from TRBV10-2 and TRBJ1-5; D call uncertain. CDR3 length: 14 residues. Per the germline V gene, CDR1 is WSHSY and CDR2 is SAAADI. V was clipped by 0 bases and J by 6 bases, with 9 bases between them. The CDR3 DNA reads TGCGCCAGCAGTGAGTCAAGGAAGGGTCAGCCCCAGCATTTT. It yields the protein CASSESRKGQPQHF.

The chain recombines TRBV10-3 with TRBJ2-1, with unresolved D. The CDR3 is made up of 11 amino acids. The V and J ends lost 4 bases and 10 bases respectively, with 8 bases between them. The V gene's germline CDR1 is ENHRY and CDR2 SYGVKD. CDR3 amino acids: CAISASEEQFF. CDR3 in DNA: TGTGCCATCAGTGCCTCGGAAGAGCAGTTCTTC.

This clone was counted a few times. V and J are TRBV19 and TRBJ1-4; 7 positions match TRBD1. The V and J ends lost 5 bases and 14 bases, in that order; junction bases with no gene match: 8. Looked up from germline, CDR1 is LNHDA and CDR2 is SQIVND (reference sequence). The CDR3 runs 12 residues. The CDR3 reads CASSRKGARLFF. CDR3 DNA sequence: TGTGCCAGTAGTCGTAAGGGGGCAAGGCTGTTTTTT.

The V gene is TRBV6-1, the J gene TRBJ2-7; possible D gene TRBD1, 6 bases. Germline loops: CDR1 MNHNS, CDR2 SASEGT. There are 14 residues in the CDR3. With 3 bases removed from V and 0 bases from J, the gap between germline ends came to 9 bases. CDR3 DNA: TGTGCCAGCAGTGAGACAGGTCACTCCTACGAGCAGTACTTC. This sequence encodes CASSETGHSYEQYF.

The chain is built from TRBV30 and TRBJ1-5; the D is unclear. From germline, CDR1 is GTSNPN and CDR2 SVGIG (reference sequence). The CDR3 totals 14 residues. V shed 8 bases and J shed 5 bases, with 19 bases lying between them. The CDR3 DNA is TGTGCCGCCCTAAAGGATAGACCCGATCAGCCCCAGCATTTT. It codes for CAALKDRPDQPQHF.